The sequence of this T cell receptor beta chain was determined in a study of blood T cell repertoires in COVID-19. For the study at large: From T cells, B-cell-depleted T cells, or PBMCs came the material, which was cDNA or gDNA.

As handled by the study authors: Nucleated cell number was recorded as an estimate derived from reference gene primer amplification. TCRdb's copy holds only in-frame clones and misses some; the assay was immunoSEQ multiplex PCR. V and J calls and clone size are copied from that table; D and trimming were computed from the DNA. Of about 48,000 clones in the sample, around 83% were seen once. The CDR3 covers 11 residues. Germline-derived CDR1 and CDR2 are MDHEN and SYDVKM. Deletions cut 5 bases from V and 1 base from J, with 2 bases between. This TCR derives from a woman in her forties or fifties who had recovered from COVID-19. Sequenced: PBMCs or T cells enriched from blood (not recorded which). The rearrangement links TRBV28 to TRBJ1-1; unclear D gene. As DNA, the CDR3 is TGTGCCAGCAGTCAGAACACTGAAGCTTTCTTT. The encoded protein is CASSQNTEAFF. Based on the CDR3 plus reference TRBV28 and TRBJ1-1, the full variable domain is DVKVTQSSRYLVKRTGEKVFLECVQDMDHENMFWYRQDPGLGLRLIYFSYDVKMKEKGDIPEGYSVSREKKERFSLILESASTNQTSMYLCASSQNTEAFFGQGTRLTVV.